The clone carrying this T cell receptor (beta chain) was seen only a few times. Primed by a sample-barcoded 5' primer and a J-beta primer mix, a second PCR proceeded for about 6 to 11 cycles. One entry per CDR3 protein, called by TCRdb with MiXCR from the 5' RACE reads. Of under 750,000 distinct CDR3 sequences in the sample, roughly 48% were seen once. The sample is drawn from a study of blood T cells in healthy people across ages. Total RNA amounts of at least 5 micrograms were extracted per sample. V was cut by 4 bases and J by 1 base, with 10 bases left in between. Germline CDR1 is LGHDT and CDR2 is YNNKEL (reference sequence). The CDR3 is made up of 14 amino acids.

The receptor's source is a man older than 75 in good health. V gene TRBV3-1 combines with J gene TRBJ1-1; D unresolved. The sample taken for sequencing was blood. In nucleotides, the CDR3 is TGTGCCAGCAGCCGGTCAAGATCGAACACTGAAGCTTTCTTT. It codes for CASSRSRSNTEAFF.